A selection of T cell receptor beta chains follows, all from one sample in a study of early T cells in non-severe SARS-CoV-2 infection. From the 5' RACE reads, TCRdb called clonotypes with MiXCR, one entry per CDR3 protein. The sample has fewer than 85,000 distinct CDR3 sequences, less than 20% seen once. Sequences were obtained from whole blood. The receptors originated from an adult who was a healthcare worker with PCR-confirmed SARS-CoV-2 infection or an uninfected control (not recorded which). Each CDR3 is given with its conserved first and last residue. Each record gives: V gene, CDR3 protein.

v_call: TRBV7-8; cdr3_aa: CASSLGLEGAYEQYF
v_call: TRBV12-3/TRBV12-4; cdr3_aa: CASDRAGEVGELFF
v_call: TRBV19; cdr3_aa: CASRDPGTTYNEQFF
v_call: TRBV20-1; cdr3_aa: CSALGLAGGRDSSDTQYF
v_call: TRBV10-2; cdr3_aa: CASAPHLGTGFPTF
v_call: TRBV5-6; cdr3_aa: CASSDRGLSSYEQYF
v_call: TRBV2; cdr3_aa: CASRGGSSYEQYF
v_call: TRBV29-1; cdr3_aa: CSVGQTGPQHF
v_call: TRBV20-1; cdr3_aa: CSAPLRGNTEAFF
v_call: TRBV20-1; cdr3_aa: CSASVSGSGELFF
v_call: TRBV18; cdr3_aa: CASSPPAGGSFTHNEQFF
v_call: TRBV12-3/TRBV12-4; cdr3_aa: CASSSPPSRSEQYF
v_call: TRBV2; cdr3_aa: CASRLQQGLNYGYTF
v_call: TRBV14; cdr3_aa: CASSQLQGSETQYF
v_call: TRBV12-3/TRBV12-4; cdr3_aa: CASSEQGARNQPQHF
v_call: TRBV6-6; cdr3_aa: CAVYRGTEAFF
v_call: TRBV6-6; cdr3_aa: CASSLRFPLVEQYF
v_call: TRBV5-1; cdr3_aa: CASSTEGQAYEQYF
v_call: TRBV11-2; cdr3_aa: CASSSRGSSTPQPQHF
v_call: TRBV6-6; cdr3_aa: CASRPGWGGISEQFF
v_call: TRBV11-2; cdr3_aa: CASSLTVNEQYF
v_call: TRBV10-1; cdr3_aa: CASSEGTAYNSPLHF
v_call: TRBV5-5; cdr3_aa: CASSLPGQEDEQYF
v_call: TRBV29-1; cdr3_aa: CSVQAMGLGDEQYF
v_call: TRBV7-9; cdr3_aa: CASSPVSQKLFF
v_call: TRBV6-4; cdr3_aa: CASSVSRTDTQYF
v_call: TRBV5-1; cdr3_aa: CASSLGTAGGHQPQHF
v_call: TRBV14; cdr3_aa: CASSQSSRGSRSGNTIYF
v_call: TRBV29-1; cdr3_aa: CSVAIDRPQGEQYF
v_call: TRBV6-6; cdr3_aa: CASRPAAGPYEQYF
v_call: TRBV6-6; cdr3_aa: CASRWGGWEQYF
v_call: TRBV3-1; cdr3_aa: CASSHTGREAFF
v_call: TRBV15; cdr3_aa: CATSAGEETQYF
v_call: TRBV12-3/TRBV12-4; cdr3_aa: CASSSRTRIETQYF
v_call: TRBV12-3/TRBV12-4; cdr3_aa: CASSISGGPKTQYF
v_call: TRBV29-1; cdr3_aa: CSVEGAGYNEQFF
v_call: TRBV7-2; cdr3_aa: CASSFQGAQETQYF
v_call: TRBV5-1; cdr3_aa: CASSLLAGASTDTQYF
v_call: TRBV6-5; cdr3_aa: CASSHSGVLPNQPQHF
v_call: TRBV7-9; cdr3_aa: CASSFEQGGEQFF
v_call: TRBV7-3; cdr3_aa: CASSPLTGELFF
v_call: TRBV27; cdr3_aa: CASSPRTVSYEQYF
v_call: TRBV4-1; cdr3_aa: CASSQDPDRRNSPLHF
v_call: TRBV6-5; cdr3_aa: CASSYGWQGQKETQYF
v_call: TRBV12-3/TRBV12-4; cdr3_aa: CASSPQAGGISYEQYF
v_call: TRBV29-1; cdr3_aa: CSVGDSMVHGYTF
v_call: TRBV2; cdr3_aa: CASKEGQLYEQYF
v_call: TRBV29-1; cdr3_aa: CSVDPGAGNTIYF
v_call: TRBV7-2; cdr3_aa: CASSPASREAFF